Below are 26 T cell receptor beta chains sequenced from a single sample in a study of blood T cell repertoires in COVID-19. Sequencing used immunoSEQ multiplex PCR; TCRdb keeps in-frame clones, though not all of them. Of approximately 260,000 clones listed, about nine tenths are singletons. The sample consisted of peripheral blood. The receptor source for this set is a man aged 60-69 years who had recovered from COVID-19.

The chain uses TRBV7-2 and TRBJ2-7; 9 bases agree with TRBD1. Germline assignment: CDR1 SGHTA and CDR2 FQGNSA. V dropped 10 bases and J dropped 4; count of bases not matched to a gene: 14. The CDR3 totals 15 residues. As DNA, the CDR3 is TGTGCCACCAATACTCCCGGGACAGGGAGGTACGAGCAGTACTTC. Translating it yields CATNTPGTGRYEQYF. Together with reference TRBV7-2 and TRBJ2-7, the CDR3 gives the full variable domain: GAGVSQSPSNKVTEKGKDVELRCDPISGHTALYWYRQSLGQGLEFLIYFQGNSAPDKSGLPSDRFSAERTGGSVSTLTIQRTQQEDSAVYLCATNTPGTGRYEQYFGPGTRLTVT.

The J gene is TRBJ1-3, the V gene TRBV5-4, with 10 bases that match TRBD1. Germline values: CDR1 SGHNT, CDR2 YYREEE (reference sequence). V shed 0 bases, J shed 3 bases, and the junction held 6 bases outside the gene matches. The CDR3 has 17 residues. The chain's CDR3 is CASSLDPTGGGGNTIYF. CDR3 nucleotide sequence: TGTGCCAGCAGCTTGGACCCGACAGGGGGCGGTGGAAACACCATATATTTT.

J is TRBJ2-1 and V is TRBV30; D possibly corresponds to TRBD2 (6 bases). Germline assignment: CDR1 GTSNPN and CDR2 SVGIG (reference sequence). This CDR3 has 12 residues. V lost 1 base and J 9 bases, leaving 10 bases between the germline ends. For the CDR3, the DNA is TGTGCCTGGAGTGGTGGGACTGGTGAGCAGTTCTTC. Translating gives CAWSGGTGEQFF.

V usage is TRBV30 and J usage is TRBJ1-6; TRBD1 matches at 8 bases. Germline lookup yields CDR1 GTSNPN and CDR2 SVGIG (reference sequence). The J segment lost 7 bases and the V segment lost 2 bases, leaving 7 bases of the junction unmatched. The CDR3 is 15 amino acids. DNA for the CDR3: TGTGCCTGGAGTCTCAGGACAGGGAGCAATTCACCCCTCCACTTT. Encoded protein: CAWSLRTGSNSPLHF. The complete variable domain, with remaining parts taken from reference TRBV30 and TRBJ1-6, reads SQTIHQWPATLVQPVGSPLSLECTVEGTSNPNLYWYRQAAGRGLQLLFYSVGIGQISSEVPQNLSASRPQDRQFILSSKKLLLSDSGFYLCAWSLRTGSNSPLHFGNGTRLTVT.

The CDR3 sequence is CASTLRGQGYTGELFF. The CDR3 DNA reads as TGCGCCAGCACTCTCAGGGGACAGGGGTACACCGGGGAGCTGTTTTTT. The chain uses TRBV4-1 and TRBJ2-2; TRBD1 agrees at 10 bases. The ends lost 7 bases at V and 3 bases at J; junction bases unmatched: 8. Germline CDR1 is MGHRA and CDR2 is YSYEKL. CDR3 length: 16 residues.

The chain links TRBV6-1 to TRBJ2-1; the match to TRBD1 covers 9 bases. The CDR3 sequence is 15 residues long. Trimming at V came to 3 bases and at J to 2 bases, leaving 2 bases not matched to a gene. Germline lookup yields CDR1 MNHNS and CDR2 SASEGT. The CDR3 here is CASSDHRGPYNEQFF. Here the CDR3 DNA reads TGTGCCAGCAGTGACCACAGGGGGCCCTACAATGAGCAGTTCTTC.

The rearrangement uses TRBV19 and TRBJ1-2; D gene unclear. Germline V gene sequence: CDR1 LNHDA, CDR2 SQIVND (reference sequence). The CDR3 loop spans 12 amino acids. The ends were cut back, 10 bases at V and 0 bases at J, with 9 bases in the middle. The CDR3 loop is CATSQSNYGYTF. Written as DNA, the CDR3 is TGTGCCACCTCACAGTCTAACTATGGCTACACCTTC.

The chain couples TRBV19 to TRBJ2-7, with TRBD2 matching over 12 bases. There are 16 residues in the CDR3. Germline-derived CDR1 and CDR2 are LNHDA and SQIVND (reference sequence). Trimming took 9 bases from V and 2 from J; bases not matched to a gene: 11. The CDR3 loop reads CARTSGGPPRPYEQYF. Here the CDR3 DNA reads TGTGCCAGAACTAGCGGGGGGCCCCCCCGGCCCTACGAGCAGTACTTC.

The chain recombines TRBV6-5 with TRBJ2-7; 7 bases agree with TRBD1. After removal of 2 bases from V and 0 bases from J, the junction contained 4 bases not matched to a gene. Germline CDR1 is MNHEY and CDR2 is SVGAGI. The length of the CDR3 is 15 residues. CDR3 nucleotide sequence: TGTGCCAGCAGTTACCGGGACAGTTCCTCCTACGAGCAGTACTTC. It specifies CASSYRDSSSYEQYF.

V gene TRBV6-5 combines with J gene TRBJ1-1; no clear D. V was cut by 1 base and J by 3 bases, with 9 bases left in between. The CDR3 consists of 14 residues. Germline V gives CDR1 MNHEY, CDR2 SVGAGI. The CDR3 loop is CASSYYEVDTEAFF. CDR3 nucleotides: TGTGCCAGCAGTTACTATGAGGTGGACACTGAAGCTTTCTTT.

The chain is built from TRBV7-9 and TRBJ1-1; D is undetermined. Trimming took off 5 bases at V and 3 bases at J, with 7 bases between the two ends. CDR1 and CDR2 from the germline V gene are SEHNR and FQNEAQ (reference sequence). The CDR3 has 12 amino acids. The CDR3: CASSLHYTEAFF. The DNA of the CDR3 is TGTGCCAGCAGCCTGCACTACACTGAAGCTTTCTTT.

This sequence joins TRBV9 and TRBJ1-5; D uncertain. Trimming cost V 4 bases and J 6 bases, with 17 bases left between them. Germline V CDR1 and CDR2: SGDLS, YYNGEE. CDR3 length: 15 residues. The CDR3 sequence: CASSPGGGMGQPQHF. The CDR3 nucleotides are TGTGCCAGCAGCCCCGGAGGCGGGATGGGTCAGCCCCAGCATTTT.

The rearrangement joins TRBV3-1 (or the pseudogene TRBV3-2) to TRBJ2-5; D is uncertain. CDR3 length: 13 residues. Germline CDR1 reads LGHDT; CDR2 reads YNNKEL (reference sequence). V lost 4 bases and J lost 4, with 10 bases in between. CDR3: CASSPSPRETQYF. The CDR3 nucleotides are TGTGCCAGCAGCCCCTCCCCCCGAGAGACCCAGTACTTC.

V usage is TRBV24-1 and J usage is TRBJ2-2, with D maybe TRBD1 (6 bases). Germline assignment: CDR1 KGHDR and CDR2 SFDVKD. The CDR3 contains 13 residues. With 9 bases removed from V and 5 bases from J, the gap between germline ends came to 12 bases. CDR3 sequence reads: CATEDRLTGELFF. The CDR3 DNA reads as TGTGCCACCGAGGACAGACTAACCGGGGAGCTGTTTTTT.

This clone was found once. This sequence joins TRBV2 and TRBJ2-3, with TRBD2 matching over 7 bases. CDR1 SNHLY and CDR2 FYNNEI come from the germline V gene. The CDR3 loop spans 14 amino acids. After removal of 3 bases from V and 8 bases from J, the junction contained 8 bases not matched to a gene. The CDR3 region has the DNA TGTGCCAGCAGTGATCGTAGCGGGCTGGGTACGCAGTATTTT. Its protein is CASSDRSGLGTQYF.

The rearrangement links TRBV7-9 to TRBJ2-3; the D gene is possibly TRBD1 (6 bases). In germline, CDR1 is SEHNR, CDR2 FQNEAQ (reference sequence). The germline V and J ends were trimmed by 3 bases and 4 bases, with 14 bases remaining between them. The CDR3 runs 15 residues. The CDR3 DNA follows: TGTGCCAGCAGCTTGCAGGGGCCGCTCCCAGATACGCAGTATTTT. It codes for CASSLQGPLPDTQYF. The full variable domain, completed using reference TRBV7-9 and TRBJ2-3, is DTGVSQNPRHKITKRGQNVTFRCDPISEHNRLYWYRQTLGQGPEFLTYFQNEAQLEKSRLLSDRFSAERPKGSFSTLEIQRTEQGDSAMYLCASSLQGPLPDTQYFGPGTRLTVL.

The chain recombines TRBV5-5 with TRBJ2-1; 12 bases align to TRBD1. The germline V gene encodes CDR1 SGHKS and CDR2 YYEKEE (reference sequence). Trimming at V came to 4 bases and at J to 8 bases, leaving 7 bases not matched to a gene. This CDR3 is built from 15 residues. The CDR3 DNA is TGTGCCAGCAGCGCACGGGACAGGGGGCTGTATGAGCAGTTCTTC. Amino acids: CASSARDRGLYEQFF.

The chain employs TRBV7-2 and TRBJ2-7; no clear D gene. The CDR3 contains 8 residues. CDR1 and CDR2 (germline): SGHTA, FQGNSA. The CDR3 DNA reads as TGCTTTTCCTACGAGCAGTACGTC. This gives the protein CFSYEQYV.

The rearrangement links TRBV21-1 to TRBJ1-1; the table's D call, TRBD1, was not checked against the DNA. TRBV21-1 represents a pseudogene. The CDR3 length is 17 residues. This CDR3 reads CASSKARELSRDTEAFF. The CDR3 DNA sequence: TGTGCCAGCAGCAAAGCCAGAGAATTAAGCAGGGACACTGAAGCTTTCTTT.

The V and J genes are TRBV30 and TRBJ1-1; 7 positions match TRBD1. V shed 3 bases, J shed 4 bases, and the junction held 5 bases outside the gene matches. Germline V gene data show CDR1 as GTSNPN and CDR2 as SVGIG (reference sequence). This CDR3 has 13 amino acids. In DNA form, the CDR3 reads TGTGCCTGGAGAACACAGGGGCGCACTGAAGCTTTCTTT. This encodes CAWRTQGRTEAFF. The full variable domain, in which reference TRBV30 and TRBJ1-1 provide the parts outside the CDR3, is SQTIHQWPATLVQPVGSPLSLECTVEGTSNPNLYWYRQAAGRGLQLLFYSVGIGQISSEVPQNLSASRPQDRQFILSSKKLLLSDSGFYLCAWRTQGRTEAFFGQGTRLTVV.

The chain is built from TRBV19 and TRBJ2-7; maybe TRBD2 (5 bases). Trimming stripped 6 bases from V and 3 bases from J, with 12 bases between. The germline V gene has CDR1 LNHDA and CDR2 SQIVND (reference sequence). The CDR3 sequence is 13 residues long. The CDR3 DNA reads as TGTGCCAGTAGGTCGGCAGGACTCTACGAGCAGTACGTC. Its translation is CASRSAGLYEQYV.

DNA for the CDR3: TGTGCCAGCAGCTTGGGGGCAGCCGATGTATATGGCTACACCTTC. It encodes CASSLGAADVYGYTF. J is TRBJ1-2 and V is TRBV7-9; D is possibly TRBD1 (6 bases). From germline, CDR1 is SEHNR and CDR2 FQNEAQ (reference sequence). V was pared by 3 bases and J by 5 bases, with 16 bases between. The CDR3 spans 15 residues.

The chain has TRBV7-2 and TRBJ1-6, with a weak D call TRBD1 (5 bases). The V and J ends lost 5 bases and 9 bases respectively, with 17 bases between them. In germline, CDR1 is SGHTA, CDR2 FQGNSA. The CDR3 runs 15 residues. CDR3 protein: CASSRGGTKSSPLHF. The DNA of the CDR3 is TGTGCCAGCAGCCGGGGGGGTACGAAGAGTTCACCCCTCCACTTT.

This clone was seen more than once but under ten times. The rearrangement links TRBV6-6 to TRBJ1-6; TRBD1 aligns across 10 bases. The CDR3 is 16 residues long. Trimming took 3 bases from V and 7 from J; bases not matched to a gene: 6. Germline assignment: CDR1 MNHNY and CDR2 SVGAGI (reference sequence). The CDR3 region has the DNA TGTGCCAGCAGTTATCTGCCGGGACAGGGGAATTCACCCCTCCACTTT. It is translated as CASSYLPGQGNSPLHF.

V usage is TRBV27 and J usage is TRBJ2-2, with 9 bases aligning to TRBD2. CDR1 MNHEY and CDR2 SMNVEV come from the germline V gene (reference sequence). The J segment lost 1 base and the V segment lost 2 bases, leaving 8 bases of the junction unmatched. This CDR3 region has 18 residues. CDR3 coding DNA: TGTGCCAGCAGTTTAAAGCGGGGGGCCCCATTGAACACCGGGGAGCTGTTTTTT. The encoded protein is CASSLKRGAPLNTGELFF.

The chain couples TRBV7-6 to TRBJ2-3; 7 bases are shared with TRBD1. The CDR3 is made up of 14 amino acids. Germline CDR1 is SGHVS and CDR2 is FNYEAQ. V lost 5 bases to trimming and J lost 4 bases; unmatched junction nucleotides: 6. CDR3 in amino acids: CASSTTQGADTQYF. The CDR3 region has the DNA TGTGCCAGCAGCACCACCCAGGGGGCAGATACGCAGTATTTT.